The present TCR beta chain was sequenced within a study of beta chain features in type 1 diabetes. Expressed TCRB transcripts were sequenced because the entire RNA isolate underwent reverse transcription. Naive, central memory and regulatory T cell samples averaged around 3.3 million reads. Sequencing was performed with immunoSEQ multiplex PCR; in TCRdb, only in-frame clones are kept and a portion is missing. The top ten clones hold 0.03% to 0.04% of a sample with 200,000 to 250,000 clones, about 9.3% of them seen once. The CDR3 contains 16 residues. The V segment lost 0 bases and the J segment 10 bases; nucleotides outside the gene matches: 9. Germline CDR1 reads LGHNA; CDR2 reads YNFKEQ. This clone has only a few counts.

The chain is built from TRBV4-2 and TRBJ2-1; 10 nucleotides agree with TRBD2. Material for sequencing was naive CD4+ T cells from blood. The TCR sequence derives from a woman aged 18-35 years in good health. This chain's CDR3 is CASSQEAGGPALEQFF. The CDR3 DNA sequence: TGTGCCAGCAGCCAAGAAGCGGGAGGGCCCGCATTGGAGCAGTTCTTC.